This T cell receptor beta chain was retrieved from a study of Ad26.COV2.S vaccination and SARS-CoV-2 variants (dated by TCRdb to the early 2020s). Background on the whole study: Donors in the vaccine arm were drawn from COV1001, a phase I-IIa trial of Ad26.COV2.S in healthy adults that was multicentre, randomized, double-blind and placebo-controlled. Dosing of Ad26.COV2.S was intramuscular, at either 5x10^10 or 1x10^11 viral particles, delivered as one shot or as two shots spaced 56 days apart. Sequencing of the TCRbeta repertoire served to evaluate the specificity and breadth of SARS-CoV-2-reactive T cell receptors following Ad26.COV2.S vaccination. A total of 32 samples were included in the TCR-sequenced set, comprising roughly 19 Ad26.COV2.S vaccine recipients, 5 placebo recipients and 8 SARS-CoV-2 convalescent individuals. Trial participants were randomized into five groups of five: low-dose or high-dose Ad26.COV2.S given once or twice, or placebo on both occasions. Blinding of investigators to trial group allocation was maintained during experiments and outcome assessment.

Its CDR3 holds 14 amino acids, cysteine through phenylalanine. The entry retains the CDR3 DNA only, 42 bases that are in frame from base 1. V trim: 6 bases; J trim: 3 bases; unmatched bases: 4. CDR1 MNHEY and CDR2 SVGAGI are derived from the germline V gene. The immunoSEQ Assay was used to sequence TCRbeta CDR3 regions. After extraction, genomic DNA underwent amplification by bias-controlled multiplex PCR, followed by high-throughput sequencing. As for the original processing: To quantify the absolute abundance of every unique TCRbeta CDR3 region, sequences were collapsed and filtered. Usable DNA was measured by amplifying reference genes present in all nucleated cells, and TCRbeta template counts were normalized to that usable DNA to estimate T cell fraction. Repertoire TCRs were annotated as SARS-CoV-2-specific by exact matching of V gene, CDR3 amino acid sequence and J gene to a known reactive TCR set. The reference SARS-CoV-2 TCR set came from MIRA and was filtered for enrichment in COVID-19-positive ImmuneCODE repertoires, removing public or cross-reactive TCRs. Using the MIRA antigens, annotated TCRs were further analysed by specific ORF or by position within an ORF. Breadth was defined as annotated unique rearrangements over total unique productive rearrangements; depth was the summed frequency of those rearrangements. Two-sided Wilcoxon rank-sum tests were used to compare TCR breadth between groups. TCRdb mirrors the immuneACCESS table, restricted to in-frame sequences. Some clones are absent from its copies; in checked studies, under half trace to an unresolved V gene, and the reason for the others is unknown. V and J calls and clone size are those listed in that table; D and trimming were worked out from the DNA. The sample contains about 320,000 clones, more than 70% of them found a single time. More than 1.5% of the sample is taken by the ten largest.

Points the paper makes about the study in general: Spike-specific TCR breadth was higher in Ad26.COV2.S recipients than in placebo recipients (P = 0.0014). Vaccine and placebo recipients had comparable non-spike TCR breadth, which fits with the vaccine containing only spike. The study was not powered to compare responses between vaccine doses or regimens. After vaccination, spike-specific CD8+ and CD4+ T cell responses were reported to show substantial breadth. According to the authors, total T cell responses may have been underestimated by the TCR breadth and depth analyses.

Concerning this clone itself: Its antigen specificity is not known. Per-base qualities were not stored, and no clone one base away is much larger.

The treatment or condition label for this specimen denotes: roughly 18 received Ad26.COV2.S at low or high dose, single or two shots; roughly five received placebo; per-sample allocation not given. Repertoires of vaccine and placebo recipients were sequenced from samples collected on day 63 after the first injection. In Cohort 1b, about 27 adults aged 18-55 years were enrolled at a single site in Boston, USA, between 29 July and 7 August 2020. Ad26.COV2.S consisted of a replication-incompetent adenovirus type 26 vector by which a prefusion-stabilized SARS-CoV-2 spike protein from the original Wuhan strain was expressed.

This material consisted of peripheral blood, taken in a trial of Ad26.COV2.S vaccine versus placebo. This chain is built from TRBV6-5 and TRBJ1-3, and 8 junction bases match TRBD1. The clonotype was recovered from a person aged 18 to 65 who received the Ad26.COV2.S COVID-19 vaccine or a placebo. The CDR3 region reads CASRPTGDGNTIYF. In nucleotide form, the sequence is TGTGCCAGCAGGCCGACAGGGGATGGAAACACCATATATTTT.